This T cell receptor (beta chain) came from a study of response to subunit inactivated influenza vaccine. Germline values: CDR1 MDHEN, CDR2 SYDVKM. CDR3 length equals 16 residues. The trim removed 6 bases at V and 6 bases at J, leaving 6 bases unmatched. Each CDR3 protein gets one entry after TCRdb re-called the RT-PCR reads with MiXCR. In the table there are about 540,000 distinct CDR3 sequences, approximately 20% of which are singletons. This clonotype was seen at least ten times. This sample was shared with a second study, whose subject was T cells expressing NK-cell markers. From that report: For TCR beta, cDNA was produced by 5'RACE template switching with UMIs. Sorting of alpha-beta TCR T cells alone was achieved in several experiments with an anti-gamma-delta TCR antibody. Dominance of the CD3+CD56-NKG2C+ fraction by these clonotypes also held in a handful of donors.

Sequenced here: CD4+ T cells sorted from PBMCs, sampled approximately 13 days after vaccination. This receptor was taken from a man aged 45-60 years who received an inactivated influenza vaccine. This chain connects TRBV28 to TRBJ2-1; TRBD2 matches 15 bases. CDR3 coding DNA: TGTGCCAGCAGAGGTCTGGGACTAGCGGGAGGCAATGAGCAGTTCTTC. Residues: CASRGLGLAGGNEQFF.